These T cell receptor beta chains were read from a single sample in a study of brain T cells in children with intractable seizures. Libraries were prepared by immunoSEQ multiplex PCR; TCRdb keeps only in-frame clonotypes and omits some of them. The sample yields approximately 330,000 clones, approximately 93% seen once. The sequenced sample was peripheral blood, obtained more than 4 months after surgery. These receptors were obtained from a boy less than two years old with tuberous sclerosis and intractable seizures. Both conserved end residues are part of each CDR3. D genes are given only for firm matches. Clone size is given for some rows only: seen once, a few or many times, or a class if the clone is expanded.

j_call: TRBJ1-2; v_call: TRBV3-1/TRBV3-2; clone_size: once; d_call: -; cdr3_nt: TGTGCCAGCAGCCGGGAGGGACCAACCTATGGCTACACCTTC; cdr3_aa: CASSREGPTYGYTF
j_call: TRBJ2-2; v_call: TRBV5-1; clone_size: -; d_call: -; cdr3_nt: TGCGCCAGCAGCTTGGAGGGGGGTACAACCGGGGAGCTGTTTTTT; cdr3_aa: CASSLEGGTTGELFF
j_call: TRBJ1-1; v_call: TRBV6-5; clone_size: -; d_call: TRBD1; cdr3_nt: TGTGCCAGCAGTCTGGGACAGGGAAGGAACACTGAAGCTTTCTTT; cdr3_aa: CASSLGQGRNTEAFF
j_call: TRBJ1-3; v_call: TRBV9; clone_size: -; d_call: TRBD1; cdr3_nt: TGTGCCAGCAGCTCAACCGGGACAGCGGGAAACACCATATATTTT; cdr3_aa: CASSSTGTAGNTIYF
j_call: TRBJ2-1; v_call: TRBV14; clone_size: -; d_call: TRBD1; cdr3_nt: TGTGCCAGCAGCTATTGGACAGGGAACGGTGAGCAGTTCTTC; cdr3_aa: CASSYWTGNGEQFF
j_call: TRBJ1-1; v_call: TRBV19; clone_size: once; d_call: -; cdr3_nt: TGTGCCAGTAGTTTGATCGGAAACACTGAAGCTTTCTTT; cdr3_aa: CASSLIGNTEAFF
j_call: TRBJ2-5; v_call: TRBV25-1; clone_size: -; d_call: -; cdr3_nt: TGTGCCAGCAGTGAAGGGAGTTGGGGGGTCGGGGAGACCCAGTACTTC; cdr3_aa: CASSEGSWGVGETQYF
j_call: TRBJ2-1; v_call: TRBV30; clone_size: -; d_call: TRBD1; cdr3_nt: TGTGCCTGGGAGGTCGGGGACAGGGGGATCAATGAGCAGTTCTTC; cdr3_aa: CAWEVGDRGINEQFF
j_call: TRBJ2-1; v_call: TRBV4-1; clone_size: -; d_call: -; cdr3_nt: TGCGCCAGCAGCCAAGAAGACCGTGATCACTACAATGAGCAGTTCTTC; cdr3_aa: CASSQEDRDHYNEQFF
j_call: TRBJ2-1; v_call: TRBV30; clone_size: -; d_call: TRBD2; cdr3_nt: TGTGCCTGGAGCCTAGCGGGGGGGCCATGGGAGCAGTTCTTC; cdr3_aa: CAWSLAGGPWEQFF
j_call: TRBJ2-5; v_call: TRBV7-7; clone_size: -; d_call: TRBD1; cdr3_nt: TGTGCTAGCAGCCCCTCCCCGGGACAGTATCAAGAGACCCAGTACTTC; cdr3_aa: CASSPSPGQYQETQYF
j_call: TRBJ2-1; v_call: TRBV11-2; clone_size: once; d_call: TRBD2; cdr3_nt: TGTGCCAGCAGCATGCCAACTAGCGGGAGAGTCAATGAGCAGTTCTTC; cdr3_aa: CASSMPTSGRVNEQFF
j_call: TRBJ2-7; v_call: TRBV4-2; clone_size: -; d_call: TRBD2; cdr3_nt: TGTGCCAGCAGCCAAGCCCCTAGCGGGGACCATGTATCCTACGAGCAGTACTTC; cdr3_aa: CASSQAPSGDHVSYEQYF
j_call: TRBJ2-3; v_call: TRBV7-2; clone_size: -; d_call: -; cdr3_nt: TGTGCCAGCAGCTTAGCCACGGGGAGGGGGTTCACAGATACGCAGTATTTT; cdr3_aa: CASSLATGRGFTDTQYF
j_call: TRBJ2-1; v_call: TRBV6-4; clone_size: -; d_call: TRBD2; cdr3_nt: TGTGCCAGCAGTGCTAGCGGGAGGCAGGGAAGTTACAATGAGCAGTTCTTC; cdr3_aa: CASSASGRQGSYNEQFF
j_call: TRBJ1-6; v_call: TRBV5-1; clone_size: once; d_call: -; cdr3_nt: TGCGCCAGCAGCTTGGCCAGCTCCTATAATTCACCCCTCCACTTT; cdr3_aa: CASSLASSYNSPLHF
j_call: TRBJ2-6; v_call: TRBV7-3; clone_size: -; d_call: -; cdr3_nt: TGTGCCAGCAGCTTATATGGCTCTGGGGCCAACGTCCTGACTTTC; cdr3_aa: CASSLYGSGANVLTF
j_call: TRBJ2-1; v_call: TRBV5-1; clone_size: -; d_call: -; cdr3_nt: TGCGCCAGCAGCCCTGGAGTTACGGAGCAGTTCTTC; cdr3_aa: CASSPGVTEQFF
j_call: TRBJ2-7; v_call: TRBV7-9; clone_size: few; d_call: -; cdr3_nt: TGTGCCAGCAGCTTAGTTCCGTTTTTGGACTCCTACGAGCAGTACTTC; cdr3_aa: CASSLVPFLDSYEQYF
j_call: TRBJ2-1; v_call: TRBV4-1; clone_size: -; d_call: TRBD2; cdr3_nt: TGCGCCAGCAGCCAAGTGGTCGGCGGGAGGGCCGGGAATGAGCAGTTCTTC; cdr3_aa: CASSQVVGGRAGNEQFF
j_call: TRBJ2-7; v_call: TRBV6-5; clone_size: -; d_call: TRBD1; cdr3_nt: TGTGCCAGCAAACCCGCAGGGGGCTATTACTACGAGCAGTACTTC; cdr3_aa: CASKPAGGYYYEQYF
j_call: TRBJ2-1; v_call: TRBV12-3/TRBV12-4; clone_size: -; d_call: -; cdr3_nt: TGTGCCAGCAGTTGGGGGGCATATGAGCAGTTCTTC; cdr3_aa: CASSWGAYEQFF
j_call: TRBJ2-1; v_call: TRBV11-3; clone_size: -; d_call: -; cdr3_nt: TGTGCCAGCAGCTTCAGCGTCCCTTACAATGAGCAGTTCTTC; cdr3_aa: CASSFSVPYNEQFF
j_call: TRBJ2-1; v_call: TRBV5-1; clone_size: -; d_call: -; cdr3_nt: TGCGCCAGCAGCTTATACCGGGGTCGGAATGAGCAGTTCTTC; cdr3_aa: CASSLYRGRNEQFF
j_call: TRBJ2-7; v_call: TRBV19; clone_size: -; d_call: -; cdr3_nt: TGTGCCAGTAGTATGCACCCCCACTACGAGCAGTACTTC; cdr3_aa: CASSMHPHYEQYF